The sequence of this TCR beta chain was determined in a study of regulatory T cells in long-lasting Graves disease. Per the germline V gene, CDR1 is MDHEN and CDR2 is SYDVKM. The V and J ends lost 3 bases and 1 base respectively, with 15 bases between them. The CDR3 contains 17 residues. To make TCR beta libraries, researchers used iRepertoire HTBI primers and Arm-PCR of CDR3 regions. Authors' methods: The study identified more than 55 TRBV and around 15 TRBJ segments across samples. A single record per CDR3 protein comes from TCRdb applying MiXCR to the multiplex PCR reads. TCRdb's processing, not the study's, gives the V and J calls here. The profile covers about 450,000 distinct CDR3 sequences, with 23% appearing a single time and roughly a quarter taken by the ten largest. This clonotype was recorded at least ten times. Its target is not known. The study's findings and limits: Persistent patients had a count of shared public clonotypes (about 2,500) that exceeded that of new patients (around 970). Gene preferences differed: TRBV28, TRBJ1-2, TRBJ2-5 in persistent cases. Reduced TCR diversity was observed in persistent Graves' patients versus newly diagnosed patients.

Time point indicated: persistent/refractory GD, antithyroid drugs over 5 years with positive TRAb. After RNA was extracted from PBMCs, the TCR library was made from it. The sequence derives from a female donor with Graves disease. Sequencing was performed on peripheral blood mononuclear cells (PBMCs), taken when the disease was refractory, from a patient treated with antithyroid drugs. This rearrangement joins TRBV28 to TRBJ2-2, with D possibly matching TRBD1 (5 bases). The chain's CDR3 is CASSFLGQGLNTGELFF. CDR3 nucleotides: TGTGCCAGCAGTTTTTTGGGCCAGGGCCTGAACACCGGGGAGCTGTTTTTT.